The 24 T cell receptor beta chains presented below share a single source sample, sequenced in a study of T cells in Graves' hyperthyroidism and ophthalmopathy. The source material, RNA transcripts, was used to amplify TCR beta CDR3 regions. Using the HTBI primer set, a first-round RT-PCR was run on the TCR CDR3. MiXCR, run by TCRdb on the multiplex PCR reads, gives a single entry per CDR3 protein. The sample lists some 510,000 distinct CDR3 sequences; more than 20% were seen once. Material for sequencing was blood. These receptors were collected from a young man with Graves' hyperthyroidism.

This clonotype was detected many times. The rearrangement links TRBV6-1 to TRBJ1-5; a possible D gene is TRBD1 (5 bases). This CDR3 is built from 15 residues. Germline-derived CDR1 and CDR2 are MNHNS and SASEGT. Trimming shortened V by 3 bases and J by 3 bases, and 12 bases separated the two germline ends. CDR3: CASSERQIYNQPQHF. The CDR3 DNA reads TGTGCCAGCAGTGAGCGACAGATTTACAATCAGCCCCAGCATTTT.

CDR3 region: CASSYRDRGNQPQHF. The CDR3 region has the DNA TGTGCCAGCAGTTACCGGGACAGGGGAAATCAGCCCCAGCATTTT. V gene TRBV28 combines with J gene TRBJ1-5; the match to TRBD1 covers 10 bases. CDR3 size: 15 residues. V dropped 4 bases and J dropped 4; count of bases not matched to a gene: 4. Germline-derived CDR1 and CDR2 are MDHEN and SYDVKM.

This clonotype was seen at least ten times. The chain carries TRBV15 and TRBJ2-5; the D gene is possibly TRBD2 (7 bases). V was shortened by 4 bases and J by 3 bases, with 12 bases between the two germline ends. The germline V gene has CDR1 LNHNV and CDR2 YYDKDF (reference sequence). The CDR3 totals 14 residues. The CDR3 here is CATSIPGGKETQYF. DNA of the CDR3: TGTGCCACCAGCATCCCGGGGGGCAAAGAGACCCAGTACTTC.

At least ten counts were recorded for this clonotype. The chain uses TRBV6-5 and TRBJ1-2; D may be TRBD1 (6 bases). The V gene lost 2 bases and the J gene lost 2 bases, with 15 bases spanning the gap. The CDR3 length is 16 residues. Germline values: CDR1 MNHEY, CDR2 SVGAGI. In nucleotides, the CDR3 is TGTGCCAGCAGTTACCGCGCCGACACAGGGAACTATGGCTACACCTTC. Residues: CASSYRADTGNYGYTF.

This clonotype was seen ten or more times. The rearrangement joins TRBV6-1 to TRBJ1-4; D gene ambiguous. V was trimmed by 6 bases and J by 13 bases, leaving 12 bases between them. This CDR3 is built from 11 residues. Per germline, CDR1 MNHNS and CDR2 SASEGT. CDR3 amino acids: CASSPGSSLFF. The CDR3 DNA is TGTGCCAGCAGCCCCGGGTCCTCACTGTTTTTT.

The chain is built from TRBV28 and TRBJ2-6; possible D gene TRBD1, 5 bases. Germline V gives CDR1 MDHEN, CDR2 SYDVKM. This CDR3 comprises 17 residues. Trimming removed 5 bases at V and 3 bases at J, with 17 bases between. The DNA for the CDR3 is TGTGCCAGCAGTCCCTCAGGGAATCTTGGTGGGGCCAACGTCCTGACTTTC. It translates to CASSPSGNLGGANVLTF.

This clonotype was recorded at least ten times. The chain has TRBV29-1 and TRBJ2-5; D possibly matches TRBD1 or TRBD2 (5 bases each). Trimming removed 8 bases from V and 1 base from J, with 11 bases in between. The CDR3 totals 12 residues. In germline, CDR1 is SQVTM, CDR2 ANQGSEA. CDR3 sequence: CSLSRGQETQYF. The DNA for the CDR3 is TGCAGCCTCTCGAGGGGCCAAGAGACCCAGTACTTC.

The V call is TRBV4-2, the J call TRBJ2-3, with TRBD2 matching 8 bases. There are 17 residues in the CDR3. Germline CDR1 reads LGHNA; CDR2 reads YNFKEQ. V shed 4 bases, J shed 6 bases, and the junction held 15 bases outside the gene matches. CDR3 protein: CASSPPLQRGRPDTQYF. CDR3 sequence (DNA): TGTGCCAGCAGCCCGCCCTTGCAGCGGGGGCGCCCGGATACGCAGTATTTT.

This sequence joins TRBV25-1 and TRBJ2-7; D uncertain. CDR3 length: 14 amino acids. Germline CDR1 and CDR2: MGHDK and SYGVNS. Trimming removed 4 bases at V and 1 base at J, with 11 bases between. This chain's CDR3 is CASSAQETSYEQYF. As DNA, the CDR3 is TGTGCCAGCAGTGCCCAAGAAACATCCTACGAGCAGTACTTC.

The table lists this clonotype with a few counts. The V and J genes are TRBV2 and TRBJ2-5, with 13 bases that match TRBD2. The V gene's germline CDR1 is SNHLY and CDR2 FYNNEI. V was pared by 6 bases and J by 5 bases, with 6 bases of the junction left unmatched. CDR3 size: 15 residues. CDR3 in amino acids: CASRAGTSGIETQYF. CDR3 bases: TGTGCCAGCAGGGCCGGGACTAGCGGGATCGAGACCCAGTACTTC. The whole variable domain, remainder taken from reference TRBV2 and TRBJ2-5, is EPEVTQTPSHQVTQMGQEVILRCVPISNHLYFYWYRQILGQKVEFLVSFYNNEISEKSEIFDDQFSVERPDGSNFTLKIRSTKLEDSAMYFCASRAGTSGIETQYFGPGTRLLVL.

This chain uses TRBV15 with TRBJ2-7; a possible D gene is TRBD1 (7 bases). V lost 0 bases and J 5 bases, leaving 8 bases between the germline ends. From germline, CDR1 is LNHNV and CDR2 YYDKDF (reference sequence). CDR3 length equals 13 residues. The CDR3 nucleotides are TGTGCCACCAGCAGAGACAGGGGGGACGAGCAGTACTTC. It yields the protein CATSRDRGDEQYF.

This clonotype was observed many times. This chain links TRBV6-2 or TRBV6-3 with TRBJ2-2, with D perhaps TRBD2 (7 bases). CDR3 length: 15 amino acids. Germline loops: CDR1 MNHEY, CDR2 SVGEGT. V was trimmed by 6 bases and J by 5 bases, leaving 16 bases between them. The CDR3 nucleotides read TGTGCCAGCAGCCTCGCCCGGGGGGCGACCGGGGAGCTGTTTTTT. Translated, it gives CASSLARGATGELFF.

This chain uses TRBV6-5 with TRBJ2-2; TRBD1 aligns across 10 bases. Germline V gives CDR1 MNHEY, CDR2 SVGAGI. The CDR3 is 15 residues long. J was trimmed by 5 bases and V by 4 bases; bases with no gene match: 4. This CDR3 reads CASSFDRGRTGELFF. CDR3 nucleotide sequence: TGTGCCAGCAGTTTCGACAGGGGGCGTACCGGGGAGCTGTTTTTT.

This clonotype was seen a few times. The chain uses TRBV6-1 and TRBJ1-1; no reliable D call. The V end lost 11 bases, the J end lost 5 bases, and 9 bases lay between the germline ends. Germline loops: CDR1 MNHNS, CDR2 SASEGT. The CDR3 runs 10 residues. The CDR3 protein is CAVRRTEAFF. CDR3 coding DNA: TGTGCCGTCCGTCGGACTGAAGCTTTCTTT.

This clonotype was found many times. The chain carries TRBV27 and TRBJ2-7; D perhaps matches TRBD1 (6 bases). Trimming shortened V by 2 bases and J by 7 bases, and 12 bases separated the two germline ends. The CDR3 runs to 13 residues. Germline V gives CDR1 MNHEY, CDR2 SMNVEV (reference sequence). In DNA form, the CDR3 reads TGTGCCAGCAGTTTAGACAGGACGGGGGAGCAGTACTTC. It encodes CASSLDRTGEQYF.

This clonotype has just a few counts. The CDR3 DNA follows: TGTGCCAGCAGCGGCCGGGACAGATTCACTGAAGCTTTCTTT. Translated: CASSGRDRFTEAFF. The chain couples TRBV3-1 to TRBJ1-1, with 7 bases fitting TRBD1. The V and J ends lost 5 bases and 4 bases, in that order; junction bases with no gene match: 7. The CDR3 has 14 residues. Germline CDR1 LGHDT, CDR2 YNNKEL (reference sequence). Combining the CDR3 with reference TRBV3-1 and TRBJ1-1 gives the whole variable domain DTAVSQTPKYLVTQMGNDKSIKCEQNLGHDTMYWYKQDSKKFLKIMFSYNNKELIINETVPNRFSPKSPDKAHLNLHINSLELGDSAVYFCASSGRDRFTEAFFGQGTRLTVV.

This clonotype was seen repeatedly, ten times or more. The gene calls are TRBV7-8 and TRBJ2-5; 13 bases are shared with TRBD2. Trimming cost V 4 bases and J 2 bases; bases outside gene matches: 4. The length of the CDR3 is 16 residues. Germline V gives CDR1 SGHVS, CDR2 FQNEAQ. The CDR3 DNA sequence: TGTGCCAGCAGCTCCATACTAGCGGGGGGGCAAGAGACCCAGTACTTC. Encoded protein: CASSSILAGGQETQYF.

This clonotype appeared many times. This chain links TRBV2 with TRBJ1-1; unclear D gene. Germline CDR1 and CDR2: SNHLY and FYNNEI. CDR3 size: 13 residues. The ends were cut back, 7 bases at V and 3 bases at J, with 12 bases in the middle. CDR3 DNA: TGTGCCAGCAAAAAGGAGCCTTACACTGAAGCTTTCTTT. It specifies CASKKEPYTEAFF.

The CDR3 loop reads CASSQETGGNYGYTF. The CDR3 coding sequence is TGTGCCAGCAGCCAAGAGACAGGGGGTAACTATGGCTACACCTTC. The chain combines TRBV28 with TRBJ1-2, with 9 bases identical to TRBD1. The CDR3 sequence is 15 residues long. The V gene's germline CDR1 is MDHEN and CDR2 SYDVKM. Trimming removed 6 bases from V and 1 base from J; junction bases left unmatched: 6.

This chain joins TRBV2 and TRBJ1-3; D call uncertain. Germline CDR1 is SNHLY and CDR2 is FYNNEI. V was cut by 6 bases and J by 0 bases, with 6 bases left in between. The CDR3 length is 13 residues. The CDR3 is CASRVNSGNTIYF. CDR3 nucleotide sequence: TGTGCCAGCAGGGTGAACTCTGGAAACACCATATATTTT.

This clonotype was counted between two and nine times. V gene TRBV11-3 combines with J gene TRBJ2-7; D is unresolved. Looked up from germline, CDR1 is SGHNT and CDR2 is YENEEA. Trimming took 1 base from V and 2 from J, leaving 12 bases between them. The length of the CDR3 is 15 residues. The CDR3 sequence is CASSLGVDLTYEQYF. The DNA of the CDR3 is TGTGCCAGCAGCTTAGGTGTGGACCTTACCTACGAGCAGTACTTC. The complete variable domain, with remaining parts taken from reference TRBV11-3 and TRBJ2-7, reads EAGVVQSPRYKIIEKKQPVAFWCNPISGHNTLYWYLQNLGQGPELLIRYENEEAVDDSQLPKDRFSAERLKGVDSTLKIQPAELGDSAVYLCASSLGVDLTYEQYFGPGTRLTVT.

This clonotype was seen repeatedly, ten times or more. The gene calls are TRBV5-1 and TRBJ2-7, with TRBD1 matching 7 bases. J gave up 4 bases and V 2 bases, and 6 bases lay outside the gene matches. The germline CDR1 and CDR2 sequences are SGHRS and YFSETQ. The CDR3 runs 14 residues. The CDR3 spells CASSFAGTEYEQYF. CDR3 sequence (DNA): TGCGCCAGCAGCTTCGCCGGGACAGAATACGAGCAGTACTTC.

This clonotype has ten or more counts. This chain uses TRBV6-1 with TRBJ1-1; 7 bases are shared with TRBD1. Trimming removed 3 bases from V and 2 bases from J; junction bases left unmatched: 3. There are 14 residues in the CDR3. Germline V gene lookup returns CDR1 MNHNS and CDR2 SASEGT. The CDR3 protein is CASSDGTANTEAFF. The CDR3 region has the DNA TGTGCCAGCAGTGATGGGACAGCCAACACTGAAGCTTTCTTT.

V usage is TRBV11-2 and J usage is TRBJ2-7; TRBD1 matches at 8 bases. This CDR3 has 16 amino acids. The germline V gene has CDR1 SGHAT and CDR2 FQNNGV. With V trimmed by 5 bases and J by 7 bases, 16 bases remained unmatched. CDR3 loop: CASSLLLGQGVGEQYF. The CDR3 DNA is TGTGCCAGCAGCCTACTCCTTGGACAGGGAGTGGGAGAGCAGTACTTC.